This T cell receptor beta chain was identified during a study of Tregs in tolerant kidney transplant recipients. The assay was immunoSEQ multiplex PCR, and TCRdb's table has in-frame clones only and misses some. The sample gives 20,000 to 25,000 clones, around 85% of which show up once; 25% is in the top ten. With 0 bases removed from V and 7 bases from J, the gap between germline ends came to 8 bases. The germline CDR1 and CDR2 sequences are SGDLS and YYNGEE. This CDR3 spans 13 amino acids. Mixed chimerism was transient after nonmyeloablative marrow transplants from related graft donors. This clonotype originated in a human patient who received a combined kidney and bone marrow transplant. The T cells may partly be graft donor cells. This chain uses TRBV9 with TRBJ1-5; D may be TRBD1 (6 bases). Sequencing was performed on CD8+ T cells from blood (PBMCs), taken 6 months after the transplant. The CDR3 spells CASSVAGAQPQHF. CDR3 nucleotides: TGTGCCAGCAGCGTAGCAGGGGCACAGCCCCAGCATTTT.